This T cell receptor beta chain was recorded in a study of blood T cell repertoires in COVID-19. About the study: Samples representing acute and convalescent COVID-19 were sourced from the United States, Italy and Spain.

Profiled with immunoSEQ multiplex PCR; TCRdb holds only in-frame clones, not every one. The sample includes about 160,000 clones, roughly 85% seen only once; the top ten take around 1.1%. This CDR3 has 15 residues. Trimming left V 5 bases short and J 7 bases short, with 20 bases between. Germline V lookup: CDR1 LNHDA, CDR2 SQIVND (reference sequence). The sequence came from a man aged 35 to 55 with acute or convalescent COVID-19. The sample taken for sequencing was peripheral blood. This chain connects TRBV19 to TRBJ1-2; possibly TRBD1 for D (6 bases). The CDR3 bases are TGTGCCAGTAGTGCGAGACAGGACCCGCGTGCTGGCTACACCTTC. Translated, it gives CASSARQDPRAGYTF.